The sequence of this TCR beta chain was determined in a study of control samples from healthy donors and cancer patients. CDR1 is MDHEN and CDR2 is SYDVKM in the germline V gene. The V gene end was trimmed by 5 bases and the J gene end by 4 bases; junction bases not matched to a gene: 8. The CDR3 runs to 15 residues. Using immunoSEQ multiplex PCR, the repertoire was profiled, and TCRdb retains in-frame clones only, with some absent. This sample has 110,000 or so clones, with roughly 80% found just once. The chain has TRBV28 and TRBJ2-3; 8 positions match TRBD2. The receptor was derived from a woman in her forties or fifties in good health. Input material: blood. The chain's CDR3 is CASSLSSGGADTQYF. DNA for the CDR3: TGTGCCAGCAGTCTTAGCTCCGGGGGGGCAGATACGCAGTATTTT.